Following are 27 T cell receptor beta chains from one sample sequenced in a study of T cell repertoires in cytomegalovirus infection. For these TCRs, the target antigens are not known. TCRdb analysed the reads with MiXCR anew, one entry per CDR3 protein. The repertoire holds fewer than 950,000 distinct CDR3 sequences, with 32% as singletons. Sequences were derived from cultured CD8+ T cells from PBMCs, sampled from culture after CMV antigen stimulation. The receptors here all came from a human donor in good health (CMV status not recorded). Some clones in this sample may be carry-over from other donors' samples.

Comment on this clonotype: Its ends do not fully match the called genes, so a read error is possible. The chain links TRBV7-6 to TRBJ2-2; 10 bases agree with TRBD2. Germline loops: CDR1 SGHVS, CDR2 FNYEAQ. There are 17 residues in the CDR3. CDR3 amino acids: CASSPRSGGASNGELFF. In nucleotides, the CDR3 is TGTGCTAGCAGCCCTAGGAGCGGGGGGGCTTCGAACGGGGAGCTGTTTTTT.

The table lists this clonotype with a few counts. The CDR3 protein is CASSLVTGYNGYTF. CDR3 nucleotides: TGTGCCAGCAGCTTGGTTACAGGGTACAATGGCTACACCTTC. This chain connects TRBV5-6 to TRBJ1-2; D perhaps matches TRBD1 (6 bases). V was pared by 0 bases and J by 6 bases, with 12 bases between. In germline, CDR1 is SGHDT, CDR2 YYEEEE. CDR3 length: 14 residues.

The rearrangement links TRBV11-2 to TRBJ2-1; TRBD2 matches 9 bases. Per germline, CDR1 SGHAT and CDR2 FQNNGV. V was pared by 5 bases and J by 5 bases, with 7 bases of the junction left unmatched. The CDR3 consists of 15 residues. The CDR3 coding sequence is TGTGCCAGCAGCCAAACAGCGGGGGGCAACAATGAGCAGTTCTTC. The encoded protein is CASSQTAGGNNEQFF.

The table lists this clonotype with a few counts. This sequence joins TRBV4-2 and TRBJ2-3; 8 bases match TRBD1. Germline loops: CDR1 LGHNA, CDR2 YNFKEQ. With V trimmed by 4 bases and J by 4 bases, 13 bases remained unmatched. The CDR3 totals 17 residues. The DNA for the CDR3 is TGTGCCAGCAGCCCGTACGCCGGGACAGGCAGCCCAGATACGCAGTATTTT. As protein: CASSPYAGTGSPDTQYF.

This clonotype was observed at least ten times. The chain employs TRBV11-3 and TRBJ1-1; D is unresolved. The length of the CDR3 is 14 residues. Germline values: CDR1 SGHNT, CDR2 YENEEA. V gave up 1 base and J gave up 0 bases, with 6 bases separating them. The CDR3 loop reads CASSLVPVNTEAFF. Written as DNA, the CDR3 is TGTGCCAGCAGCTTAGTCCCCGTGAACACTGAAGCTTTCTTT.

The chain joins TRBV4-3 to TRBJ1-3, with D hard to call. V dropped 0 bases and J dropped 1 base, with 10 bases sitting between them. The CDR3 has 16 residues. Germline CDR1 is LGHNA and CDR2 is YSLEER. The CDR3 region is CASSQEIERSGNTIYF. The CDR3 DNA is TGCGCCAGCAGCCAAGAAATCGAGAGATCTGGAAACACCATATATTTT.

The rearrangement links TRBV12-3 or TRBV12-4 to TRBJ1-6; D is ambiguous. V lost 5 bases, J lost 7 bases, and 12 bases lay in between. The CDR3 has 14 residues. CDR3 sequence (DNA): TGTGCCAGCAGTCGGGCGATAGGGAATTCACCCCTCCACTTT. It codes for CASSRAIGNSPLHF.

The chain recombines TRBV14 with TRBJ1-2, with D tentatively TRBD1 (6 bases). CDR3 length: 13 amino acids. Germline assignment: CDR1 SGHDN and CDR2 FVKESK. V dropped 2 bases and J dropped 7 bases, with 11 bases sitting between them. This CDR3 reads CASSQPSGAGYTF. The CDR3 nucleotides are TGTGCCAGCAGCCAACCGTCGGGGGCTGGCTACACCTTC.

This clonotype was seen repeatedly, ten times or more. CDR3 amino acids: CASSPSGVRADTQYF. CDR3 in DNA: TGTGCCAGCAGCCCCAGCGGGGTTAGGGCAGATACGCAGTATTTT. The chain joins TRBV7-6 to TRBJ2-3; the match to TRBD2 covers 7 bases. The CDR3 consists of 15 residues. From germline, CDR1 is SGHVS and CDR2 FNYEAQ. V lost 5 bases, J lost 4 bases, and 9 bases stayed unmatched.

The chain couples TRBV7-2 to TRBJ2-2, with 10 bases aligning to TRBD2. Per the germline V gene, CDR1 is SGHTA and CDR2 is FQGNSA. The CDR3 loop spans 17 amino acids. The V gene end was trimmed by 1 base and the J gene end by 5 bases; junction bases not matched to a gene: 7. This chain's CDR3 is CASSLERGGLYTGELFF. CDR3 DNA: TGTGCCAGCAGCTTAGAGCGGGGGGGCCTCTATACCGGGGAGCTGTTTTTT.

This chain uses TRBV6-5 with TRBJ2-5; a possible D gene is TRBD1 (6 bases). Germline CDR1 and CDR2: MNHEY and SVGAGI. The V and J ends lost 6 bases and 2 bases respectively, with 10 bases between them. The CDR3 is 13 residues long. In DNA, the CDR3 is TGTGCCAGCAGGGACAGTACGCAAGAGACCCAGTACTTC. Translating gives CASRDSTQETQYF.

The J gene is TRBJ2-4, the V gene TRBV20-1; the D gene could be TRBD1 or TRBD2 (5 bases each). V was shortened by 2 bases and J by 3 bases, with 20 bases between the two germline ends. The CDR3 sequence is 17 residues long. The germline CDR1 and CDR2 sequences are DFQATT and SNEGSKA (reference sequence). CDR3 nucleotide sequence: TGCAGTGCTAGATCACCCGGGACGACAGAGGTCAAAAACATTCAGTACTTC. Residues: CSARSPGTTEVKNIQYF.

The rearrangement uses TRBV9 and TRBJ2-5; a weak D match, TRBD1 (6 bases). Trimming cost V 0 bases and J 2 bases, with 11 bases left between them. The germline CDR1 and CDR2 sequences are SGDLS and YYNGEE. This CDR3 comprises 15 residues. The CDR3 DNA sequence: TGTGCCAGCAGCGTAGAAGGCAGGGGTCAAGAGACCCAGTACTTC. Translating it yields CASSVEGRGQETQYF.

This clonotype was detected once. V is TRBV7-4 and J is TRBJ2-1; no clear D. V was shortened by 6 bases and J by 9 bases, with 9 bases between the two germline ends. There are 11 residues in the CDR3. Germline values: CDR1 SGHVT, CDR2 SQSDAQ. CDR3 DNA sequence: TGTGCCAGCAGAGACCTCAGTGAGCAGTTCTTC. Its protein product is CASRDLSEQFF.

The chain combines TRBV27 with TRBJ1-4; D is ambiguous. The V end was cut by 1 base, the J end by 4 bases, with 10 bases between. This CDR3 region has 15 residues. Germline-derived CDR1 and CDR2 are MNHEY and SMNVEV (reference sequence). CDR3 sequence: CASSLYYGDNEKLFF. The DNA for the CDR3 is TGTGCCAGCAGTTTATACTACGGCGATAATGAAAAACTGTTTTTT.

The rearrangement links TRBV2 to TRBJ2-1, with TRBD2 matching over 9 bases. The CDR3 runs 16 residues. V dropped 3 bases and J dropped 2; count of bases not matched to a gene: 5. Looked up from germline, CDR1 is SNHLY and CDR2 is FYNNEI. CDR3 nucleotides: TGTGCCAGCAGTGATCCTGGCGGGGGGGCCTACAATGAGCAGTTCTTC. This sequence encodes CASSDPGGGAYNEQFF. The variable domain in full, with the rest retrieved from reference TRBV2 and TRBJ2-1, is EPEVTQTPSHQVTQMGQEVILRCVPISNHLYFYWYRQILGQKVEFLVSFYNNEISEKSEIFDDQFSVERPDGSNFTLKIRSTKLEDSAMYFCASSDPGGGAYNEQFFGPGTRLTVL.

This clonotype was observed a handful of times. The chain carries TRBV6-5 and TRBJ1-2; possible D gene TRBD1, 5 bases. The CDR3 totals 12 residues. Germline CDR1 is MNHEY and CDR2 is SVGAGI. Trimming took off 8 bases at V and 7 bases at J, with 14 bases between the two ends. The CDR3 sequence is CASLDGGSGYTF. CDR3 DNA: TGTGCCAGCCTGGACGGGGGGTCTGGCTACACCTTC.

This clonotype was picked up a small number of times. This chain uses TRBV6-5 with TRBJ2-2; D is uncertain. Trimming removed 0 bases at V and 5 bases at J, with 4 bases between. The CDR3 is 13 residues long. Germline lookup yields CDR1 MNHEY and CDR2 SVGAGI. CDR3 sequence (DNA): TGTGCCAGCAGTTACTCGATTACCGGGGAGCTGTTTTTT. Amino acid sequence: CASSYSITGELFF.

The chain combines TRBV4-2 with TRBJ2-1; D may correspond to TRBD1 or TRBD2 (6 bases each). CDR3 size: 14 residues. Trimming took off 9 bases at V and 5 bases at J, with 17 bases between the two ends. Germline CDR1 reads LGHNA; CDR2 reads YNFKEQ. The CDR3 bases are TGTGCCAGTCGCGGGACAACGAAGAACAATGAGCAGTTCTTC. Encoded protein: CASRGTTKNNEQFF.

J is TRBJ2-1 and V is TRBV5-3; tentatively, D is TRBD2 (6 bases). TRBV5-3 is an ORF, and what it does is uncertain. Deletions cut 9 bases from V and 9 bases from J, with 16 bases between. This CDR3 has 12 amino acids. This CDR3 is CAMRGLASEQFF. As DNA, the CDR3 is TGTGCCATGAGAGGGCTAGCGAGTGAGCAGTTCTTC.

There are a few counts of this clonotype. The CDR3 spells CASSADRGYTGELFF. CDR3 nucleotides: TGTGCCAGCAGTGCTGACAGGGGATACACCGGGGAGCTGTTTTTT. The chain employs TRBV2 and TRBJ2-2, with 8 bases matching TRBD1. The CDR3 length is 15 residues. Trimming cost V 4 bases and J 3 bases; bases outside gene matches: 4. Germline loops: CDR1 SNHLY, CDR2 FYNNEI. Complete variable domain (other parts from reference TRBV2 and TRBJ2-2): EPEVTQTPSHQVTQMGQEVILRCVPISNHLYFYWYRQILGQKVEFLVSFYNNEISEKSEIFDDQFSVERPDGSNFTLKIRSTKLEDSAMYFCASSADRGYTGELFFGEGSRLTVL.

In its sample, this clonotype was seen once. Germline and junction disagree at one end, which may indicate a read error. The chain joins TRBV4-1 to TRBJ2-2; no clear D. CDR3 size: 13 residues. The V gene's germline CDR1 is MGHRA and CDR2 YSYEKL. DNA for the CDR3: TGCGTCAGCAGCCAAGTCTCCACCGGGGAGCTGTTTTTT. Translated, it gives CVSSQVSTGELFF.

The gene calls are TRBV10-1 and TRBJ2-1; the match to TRBD2 covers 12 bases. Germline V gene data show CDR1 as WNHNN and CDR2 as SYGVQD (reference sequence). This CDR3 is 18 amino acids long. The trim removed 0 bases at V and 1 base at J, leaving 4 bases unmatched. The CDR3 is CASSESGLAGVSYNEQFF. In nucleotides, the CDR3 is TGCGCCAGCAGTGAGTCGGGACTAGCGGGCGTATCCTACAATGAGCAGTTCTTC.

This clonotype was seen at least ten times. V is TRBV4-1 and J is TRBJ2-2; D perhaps matches TRBD1 (6 bases). The CDR3 loop spans 16 amino acids. Germline CDR1 reads MGHRA; CDR2 reads YSYEKL. V shed 4 bases and J shed 0 bases, with 12 bases lying between them. The CDR3 is CASSPRTVTNTGELFF. In DNA form, the CDR3 reads TGCGCCAGCAGCCCCCGGACAGTAACGAACACCGGGGAGCTGTTTTTT.

The chain couples TRBV12-3 or TRBV12-4 to TRBJ1-4, with 7 bases aligning to TRBD1. This CDR3 has 16 residues. Germline trimming cut 3 bases from V and 4 bases from J; bases unmatched to any gene: 8. The CDR3 sequence: CASSFLIRDSNEKLFF. CDR3 bases: TGTGCCAGCAGTTTTCTGATCCGGGACAGTAATGAAAAACTGTTTTTT.

V is TRBV14 and J is TRBJ2-5, with TRBD2 identical over 9 bases. The length of the CDR3 is 18 residues. Germline CDR1 reads SGHDN; CDR2 reads FVKESK. V was pared by 0 bases and J by 1 base, with 9 bases of the junction left unmatched. As DNA, the CDR3 is TGTGCCAGCAGCCAAGATCCTTGGGTAGCGGGGGTCCAAGAGACCCAGTACTTC. Translating gives CASSQDPWVAGVQETQYF.

The sample holds many counts of this clonotype. V gene TRBV7-2 combines with J gene TRBJ1-1, with 7 positions matching TRBD1. J lost 4 bases, V lost 3 bases, and 11 bases had no gene match. Germline V lookup: CDR1 SGHTA, CDR2 FQGNSA. CDR3 length: 16 residues. The CDR3 region is CASSFGTAKMSTEAFF. The CDR3 DNA follows: TGTGCCAGCAGCTTCGGGACAGCGAAAATGAGCACTGAAGCTTTCTTT.